One and the same sample provided the 23 T cell receptor beta chains below, sequenced in a study of cytomegalovirus exposure and HLA in healthy donors. Primers: 60 Vbeta forward and 13 Jbeta reverse. Sequenced by immunoSEQ multiplex PCR; TCRdb stores in-frame clones only, minus some. The sample holds under 200,000 clones, roughly 82% seen once. Sequencing input: PBMCs. The receptors were sampled from a man aged 50-59 years in good health and CMV-seropositive.

The genes are TRBV19 and TRBJ1-1; tentatively, D is TRBD1 (6 bases). The CDR3 contains 16 residues. V dropped 5 bases and J dropped 1 base, with 17 bases sitting between them. CDR1 LNHDA and CDR2 SQIVND come from the germline V gene (reference sequence). The CDR3 region has the DNA TGTGCCAGTAGTCAAAACCCCGGGACACCGAACACTGAAGCTTTCTTT. Translated: CASSQNPGTPNTEAFF.

This chain joins TRBV29-1 and TRBJ1-2; 8 bases agree with TRBD1. The germline V gene encodes CDR1 SQVTM and CDR2 ANQGSEA. The junction had 4 bases not matched to a gene; V was cut back by 5 bases and J by 5 bases. The CDR3 is 12 amino acids. In DNA form, the CDR3 reads TGCAGCGTTTCAGGGGGCCAGTATGGCTACACCTTC. Translated, it gives CSVSGGQYGYTF.

This clone was seen once. The CDR3 DNA sequence: TGTGCCAGCAGGGGCCCCAGCGGGAGTGTCAATGAGCAGTTCTTC. Amino acid sequence: CASRGPSGSVNEQFF. V is TRBV6-5 and J is TRBJ2-1, with 8 bases lining up with TRBD2. Germline V gene sequence: CDR1 MNHEY, CDR2 SVGAGI. With V trimmed by 6 bases and J by 6 bases, 10 bases remained unmatched. The CDR3 totals 15 residues.

V gene TRBV4-1 combines with J gene TRBJ2-3; 8 nucleotides match TRBD2. J was trimmed by 4 bases and V by 4 bases; bases with no gene match: 7. CDR3 length: 15 residues. Germline loops: CDR1 MGHRA, CDR2 YSYEKL. CDR3 region: CASSPSGGAPDTQYF. CDR3 sequence (DNA): TGCGCCAGCAGCCCCTCCGGGGGGGCCCCAGATACGCAGTATTTT.

This chain joins TRBV19 and TRBJ1-1, with D possibly TRBD1 on 5 matching bases. The V end lost 5 bases, the J end lost 0 bases, and 10 bases lay between the germline ends. The CDR3 totals 14 residues. CDR1 is LNHDA and CDR2 is SQIVND in the germline V gene (reference sequence). Written as DNA, the CDR3 is TGTGCCAGTAGTTTGTCCAGGGTGAACACTGAAGCTTTCTTT. Translated, it gives CASSLSRVNTEAFF. Variable domain in full (rest from reference TRBV19 and TRBJ1-1): DGGITQSPKYLFRKEGQNVTLSCEQNLNHDAMYWYRQDPGQGLRLIYYSQIVNDFQKGDIAEGYSVSREKKESFPLTVTSAQKNPTAFYLCASSLSRVNTEAFFGQGTRLTVV.

The rearrangement links TRBV27 to TRBJ1-1; possibly TRBD1 for D (5 bases). Germline CDR1 is MNHEY and CDR2 is SMNVEV (reference sequence). V dropped 3 bases and J dropped 2 bases, with 13 bases sitting between them. The CDR3 is 15 amino acids. The DNA of the CDR3 is TGTGCCAGCAGTTTTTCGGGGGTCCGAAACACTGAAGCTTTCTTT. It yields the protein CASSFSGVRNTEAFF.

This chain uses TRBV18 with TRBJ1-6, with D tentatively TRBD1 (6 bases). Germline values: CDR1 KGHSH, CDR2 LQKENI. This CDR3 spans 15 amino acids. The V end was cut by 2 bases, the J end by 7 bases, with 12 bases between. This chain's CDR3 is CASSPGAGANSPLHF. The CDR3 bases are TGTGCCAGCTCACCAGGGGCAGGGGCCAATTCACCCCTCCACTTT.

This clone showed up just a few times. V usage is TRBV27 and J usage is TRBJ2-7; the D gene is possibly TRBD1 (6 bases). There are 14 residues in the CDR3. V was clipped by 6 bases and J by 2 bases, with 14 bases between them. CDR1 and CDR2 (germline): MNHEY, SMNVEV (reference sequence). The CDR3: CASRPGVSTYEQYF. DNA of the CDR3: TGTGCCAGCAGGCCAGGGGTGAGCACCTACGAGCAGTACTTC.

The J gene is TRBJ2-7, the V gene TRBV5-1; TRBD1 agrees at 12 bases. This CDR3 is 19 amino acids long. The V segment lost 3 bases and the J segment 2 bases; nucleotides outside the gene matches: 15. Germline CDR1 and CDR2: SGHRS and YFSETQ. CDR3 in DNA: TGCGCCAGCAGCTATACCCCCCCGGGACAGGGGGCCCAAACCTACGAGCAGTACTTC. Amino acid sequence: CASSYTPPGQGAQTYEQYF.

This clone has a count of ten or more. The V call is TRBV4-1, the J call TRBJ2-2, with TRBD2 matching 8 bases. J lost 5 bases, V lost 0 bases, and 14 bases had no gene match. Germline CDR1 and CDR2: MGHRA and YSYEKL. This CDR3 has 19 amino acids. CDR3 sequence (DNA): TGCGCCAGCAGCCAAGAGGCCGGTATAGGAGCGGGGGATACCGGGGAGCTGTTTTTT. The encoded protein is CASSQEAGIGAGDTGELFF.

The chain uses TRBV7-3 and TRBJ2-3; 8 bases agree with TRBD2. This CDR3 has 15 residues. CDR1 and CDR2 (germline): SGHTA, FQGTGA. V dropped 5 bases and J dropped 3; count of bases not matched to a gene: 7. CDR3: CASSIIAGWTDTQYF. Written as DNA, the CDR3 is TGTGCCAGCAGCATCATAGCGGGATGGACAGATACGCAGTATTTT.

The V gene is TRBV6-5, the J gene TRBJ1-2, with 10 nucleotides matching TRBD1. CDR1 is MNHEY, CDR2 SVGAGI, per germline. The CDR3 is 15 amino acids. After removal of 7 bases from V and 8 bases from J, the junction contained 13 bases not matched to a gene. The CDR3 region has the DNA TGTGCCAGCACCACTCCCGGGACAGGGGCGCCAGGCTACACCTTC. This translates into CASTTPGTGAPGYTF.

The chain joins TRBV9 to TRBJ1-4; no clear D gene. The V and J ends lost 4 bases and 0 bases respectively, with 10 bases between them. This CDR3 contains 15 residues. Germline V gene sequence: CDR1 SGDLS, CDR2 YYNGEE. The CDR3 DNA follows: TGTGCCAGCAGCTCCTTGGGAGCAACTAATGAAAAACTGTTTTTT. This gives the protein CASSSLGATNEKLFF.

This clone was counted only a few times. The chain links TRBV27 to TRBJ1-5, with TRBD1 matching over 7 bases. CDR3 length equals 14 residues. Trimming removed 6 bases from V and 3 bases from J; junction bases left unmatched: 5. The germline V gene encodes CDR1 MNHEY and CDR2 SMNVEV (reference sequence). CDR3 nucleotide sequence: TGTGCCAGCAGGATGACAGGGCACAATCAGCCCCAGCATTTT. Translation gives CASRMTGHNQPQHF.

V and J are TRBV6-6 and TRBJ1-1, with D perhaps TRBD1 (6 bases). The CDR3 totals 14 residues. The germline V gene encodes CDR1 MNHNY and CDR2 SVGAGI (reference sequence). The V end was cut by 0 bases, the J end by 7 bases, with 12 bases between. CDR3 residues: CASSYSRDKVEAFF. DNA of the CDR3: TGTGCCAGCAGTTACTCCCGGGACAAGGTTGAAGCTTTCTTT.

The V gene is TRBV5-4, the J gene TRBJ1-2; maybe TRBD1 (6 bases). The V gene lost 5 bases and the J gene lost 4 bases, with 18 bases spanning the gap. CDR3 length: 15 amino acids. The germline CDR1 and CDR2 sequences are SGHNT and YYREEE (reference sequence). Here the CDR3 reads CASSRQAGASYGYTF. The CDR3 DNA reads TGTGCCAGCAGTCGACAGGCAGGGGCTTCCTATGGCTACACCTTC. Full variable domain (missing parts from reference TRBV5-4 and TRBJ1-2): ETGVTQSPTHLIKTRGQQVTLRCSSQSGHNTVSWYQQALGQGPQFIFQYYREEENGRGNFPPRFSGLQFPNYSSELNVNALELDDSALYLCASSRQAGASYGYTFGSGTRLTVV.

The genes are TRBV7-8 and TRBJ1-5; weak D call: TRBD1 (6 bases). V was cut by 2 bases and J by 3 bases, with 8 bases left in between. Germline loops: CDR1 SGHVS, CDR2 FQNEAQ. This CDR3 contains 14 residues. CDR3 loop: CASSLQGFNQPQHF. CDR3 bases: TGTGCCAGCAGCTTACAGGGGTTCAATCAGCCCCAGCATTTT.

This clone has only one observation. The same CDR3 arises from other DNA sequences in this sample as well. CDR3: CASSPGLAYNEQFF. The CDR3 DNA is TGCGCCAGCAGCCCCGGACTGGCCTACAATGAGCAGTTCTTC. The chain couples TRBV5-1 to TRBJ2-1; D possibly corresponds to TRBD2 (5 bases). The V end was cut by 4 bases, the J end by 2 bases, with 10 bases between. The CDR3 consists of 14 residues. Germline V lookup: CDR1 SGHRS, CDR2 YFSETQ.

The chain employs TRBV7-6 and TRBJ1-1; D is uncertain. The germline gives CDR1 SGHVS, CDR2 FNYEAQ. This CDR3 has 14 amino acids. The V end lost 0 bases, the J end lost 3 bases, and 8 bases lay between the germline ends. Written as DNA, the CDR3 is TGTGCCAGCAGCTTAGCGCAGGCTGACACTGAAGCTTTCTTT. This sequence encodes CASSLAQADTEAFF.

The chain employs TRBV18 and TRBJ1-2; weak D call: TRBD1 (5 bases). V was cut by 4 bases and J by 6 bases, with 9 bases left in between. The CDR3 spans 12 residues. Germline V CDR1 and CDR2: KGHSH, LQKENI. CDR3 nucleotide sequence: TGTGCCAGCTCACGCCCGACAGATGGCTACACCTTC. Translated, it gives CASSRPTDGYTF.

The chain uses TRBV6-5 and TRBJ1-1; 8 bases align to TRBD1. CDR3 length: 14 residues. The junction had 4 bases not matched to a gene; V was cut back by 6 bases and J by 1 base. Germline V CDR1 and CDR2: MNHEY, SVGAGI. The CDR3 DNA reads as TGTGCCAGCAGGGACAGGGCCAAGAACACTGAAGCTTTCTTT. It translates to CASRDRAKNTEAFF.

The J gene is TRBJ2-4, the V gene TRBV5-8; 10 positions match TRBD1. The CDR3 sequence is 13 residues long. V lost 4 bases, J lost 8 bases, and 3 bases stayed unmatched. Germline CDR1 reads SGHTS; CDR2 reads YDEGEE. CDR3 sequence: CASSRDRGDIQYF. The CDR3 bases are TGTGCCAGCAGCCGGGACAGGGGTGACATTCAGTACTTC.

The chain has TRBV7-8 and TRBJ1-5; D gene uncertain. The CDR3 is 13 amino acids. Per germline, CDR1 SGHVS and CDR2 FQNEAQ. The germline V and J ends were trimmed by 1 base and 5 bases, with 6 bases remaining between them. CDR3 residues: CASSLGTYQPQHF. CDR3 coding DNA: TGTGCCAGCAGCTTAGGGACTTATCAGCCCCAGCATTTT.